This TCR beta chain was sequenced for a study of OX40 agonist ivuxolimab in advanced cancers. Looking at the study overall: At about 81% male, the cohort had a mean age of roughly 60 years, ranging from roughly 20 to 90. General observations from the study: Among expanded peripheral T cells, antigen specificity went undetermined. Both CD4+ and CD8+ T cell populations in blood had undergone clonal expansion by week 6 at 0.1 to 3.0 mg/kg.

The assay was immunoSEQ multiplex PCR, and TCRdb's table has in-frame clones only and misses some. The sample has about 79,000 clones, approximately 84% seen once. In regard to this clone: Its antigen remains unidentified.

The length of the CDR3 is 15 residues. Unmatched junction bases numbered 4, after V lost 4 bases and J lost 1 base. Per germline, CDR1 MDHEN and CDR2 SYDVKM. The chain links TRBV28 to TRBJ2-5; 9 positions agree with TRBD2. The receptor's source is an adult with an advanced solid tumor such as melanoma, head and neck, liver or kidney cancer. Source: CD4+ or CD8+ T cells sorted from blood, taken in a trial of the OX40 agonist ivuxolimab. The CDR3 is CASSSLAGPQETQYF. The CDR3 nucleotides read TGTGCCAGCAGTTCCCTAGCGGGGCCCCAAGAGACCCAGTACTTC. The variable domain in full, with the rest retrieved from reference TRBV28 and TRBJ2-5, is DVKVTQSSRYLVKRTGEKVFLECVQDMDHENMFWYRQDPGLGLRLIYFSYDVKMKEKGDIPEGYSVSREKKERFSLILESASTNQTSMYLCASSSLAGPQETQYFGPGTRLLVL.